The next 23 T cell receptor beta chains were all read from a single sample in a study of blood T cell repertoires in COVID-19. Produced via immunoSEQ multiplex PCR; TCRdb's table is partial and in-frame only. The sample has around 300,000 clones, over 85% seen once. Source material: PBMCs or T cells enriched from blood (not recorded which). These receptor sequences come from a woman aged 60-70 years who had recovered from COVID-19.

CDR3 coding DNA: TGTGCCAGCAGCGTCCGGGGAGAGTTAAATTCACCCCTCCACTTT. Amino acid sequence: CASSVRGELNSPLHF. The chain is built from TRBV9 and TRBJ1-6, with D unresolved. The CDR3 is made up of 15 amino acids. Germline V gene data show CDR1 as SGDLS and CDR2 as YYNGEE. Trimming removed 2 bases from V and 7 bases from J, with 13 bases in between.

CDR3 sequence: CASSPEGARNSPLHF. CDR3 bases: TGTGCCAGCAGCCCCGAAGGGGCGCGTAATTCACCCCTCCACTTT. This chain uses TRBV9 with TRBJ1-6; TRBD1 is a possible D gene (5 bases). CDR1 and CDR2 (germline): SGDLS, YYNGEE. V lost 4 bases, J lost 6 bases, and 14 bases lay in between. The CDR3 contains 15 residues.

This chain connects TRBV19 to TRBJ1-2; D ambiguous. Germline assignment: CDR1 LNHDA and CDR2 SQIVND (reference sequence). The CDR3 spans 15 residues. Trimming shortened V by 5 bases and J by 0 bases, and 13 bases separated the two germline ends. CDR3 bases: TGTGCCAGTAGTCTTGCGCAGGCCTCTAACTATGGCTACACCTTC. It yields the protein CASSLAQASNYGYTF. Full variable domain (remainder filled in from reference TRBV19 and TRBJ1-2): DGGITQSPKYLFRKEGQNVTLSCEQNLNHDAMYWYRQDPGQGLRLIYYSQIVNDFQKGDIAEGYSVSREKKESFPLTVTSAQKNPTAFYLCASSLAQASNYGYTFGSGTRLTVV.

The chain links TRBV5-1 to TRBJ2-7; TRBD1 might be the D (6 bases). Per the germline V gene, CDR1 is SGHRS and CDR2 is YFSETQ. V was trimmed by 0 bases and J by 4 bases, leaving 20 bases between them. This CDR3 is built from 17 residues. The CDR3 DNA reads TGCGCCAGCAGCTTGGGGGGGCTTAGCCCTTTTGAGTACGAGCAGTACTTC. This encodes CASSLGGLSPFEYEQYF.

This clone was observed once. This rearrangement joins TRBV5-1 to TRBJ2-6; D is perhaps TRBD2 (5 bases). The CDR3 covers 17 residues. Germline V gene data show CDR1 as SGHRS and CDR2 as YFSETQ. The germline V and J ends were trimmed by 1 base and 2 bases, with 13 bases remaining between them. The CDR3 sequence is CASSLWIEGAGANVLTF. CDR3 coding DNA: TGCGCCAGCAGCTTGTGGATCGAGGGTGCTGGGGCCAACGTCCTGACTTTC.

The rearrangement uses TRBV18 and TRBJ1-5; tentatively, D is TRBD1 (5 bases). The ends were cut back, 2 bases at V and 5 bases at J, with 13 bases in the middle. The CDR3 totals 15 residues. Looked up from germline, CDR1 is KGHSH and CDR2 is LQKENI. DNA for the CDR3: TGTGCCAGCTCACCAAACGGGGGAATCGATCAGCCCCAGCATTTT. This translates into CASSPNGGIDQPQHF. Looking up the rest from reference TRBV18 and TRBJ1-5 gives the full variable domain: NAGVMQNPRHLVRRRGQEARLRCSPMKGHSHVYWYRQLPEEGLKFMVYLQKENIIDESGMPKERFSAEFPKEGPSILRIQQVVRGDSAAYFCASSPNGGIDQPQHFGDGTRLSIL.

The chain employs TRBV9 and TRBJ1-3, with D unclear. V was trimmed by 6 bases and J by 0 bases, leaving 10 bases between them. This CDR3 is built from 14 residues. The germline gives CDR1 SGDLS, CDR2 YYNGEE. This CDR3 reads CASKDNFSGNTIYF. CDR3 DNA sequence: TGTGCCAGCAAAGATAACTTCTCTGGAAACACCATATATTTT.

The chain combines TRBV27 with TRBJ2-7; 7 bases fit TRBD2. Unmatched junction bases numbered 6, after V lost 4 bases and J lost 0 bases. CDR3 size: 15 residues. Germline assignment: CDR1 MNHEY and CDR2 SMNVEV (reference sequence). This CDR3 is CASSSGGLASYEQYF. DNA of the CDR3: TGTGCCAGCAGTTCGGGGGGACTTGCCTCCTACGAGCAGTACTTC.

The chain carries TRBV4-1 and TRBJ1-6, with D perhaps matching TRBD1 (6 bases). This CDR3 is built from 16 residues. Per the germline V gene, CDR1 is MGHRA and CDR2 is YSYEKL. V dropped 3 bases and J dropped 3 bases, with 12 bases sitting between them. DNA of the CDR3: TGCGCCAGCAGCCAGGGGGGGGCGGACTATAATTCACCCCTCCACTTT. Translated, it gives CASSQGGADYNSPLHF.

The chain recombines TRBV3-1 (or the pseudogene TRBV3-2) with TRBJ1-6; a weak D match, TRBD1 (5 bases). In germline, CDR1 is LGHDT, CDR2 YNNKEL (reference sequence). V was pared by 2 bases and J by 10 bases, with 15 bases between. The CDR3 contains 15 residues. The CDR3 protein is CASSQNWQGGSPLHF. The CDR3 DNA reads as TGTGCCAGCAGCCAAAACTGGCAGGGTGGATCACCCCTCCACTTT.

The chain couples TRBV5-1 to TRBJ2-1, with D possibly matching TRBD2 (5 bases). CDR1 is SGHRS, CDR2 YFSETQ, per germline. This CDR3 is built from 13 residues. Deletions cut 3 bases from V and 9 bases from J, with 13 bases between. The CDR3 coding sequence is TGCGCCAGCAGCTCCGGCGGAGGTATTGAGCAGTTCTTC. Amino acid sequence: CASSSGGGIEQFF.

The V call is TRBV6-4, the J call TRBJ1-4, with D unresolved. CDR3 size: 17 residues. The V gene's germline CDR1 is MRHNA and CDR2 SNTAGT. The V gene lost 0 bases and the J gene lost 5 bases, with 16 bases spanning the gap. CDR3 amino acids: CASSDSKAPTLNEKLFF. CDR3 DNA sequence: TGTGCCAGCAGTGACTCGAAGGCACCGACTTTGAATGAAAAACTGTTTTTT.

This clone occurred a few times. V gene TRBV19 combines with J gene TRBJ2-1; 7 nucleotides match TRBD1. CDR3 length equals 15 residues. Germline lookup yields CDR1 LNHDA and CDR2 SQIVND (reference sequence). The V and J ends lost 0 bases and 6 bases, in that order; junction bases with no gene match: 5. The CDR3 DNA follows: TGTGCCAGTAGTATAGACAGGGGGTCTGTCAATGAGCAGTTCTTC. Its translation is CASSIDRGSVNEQFF.

The rearrangement links TRBV11-3 to TRBJ2-1, with 11 nucleotides matching TRBD2. Germline CDR1 reads SGHNT; CDR2 reads YENEEA. V gave up 5 bases and J gave up 9 bases; unmatched junction bases: 12. The CDR3 consists of 16 residues. The CDR3 loop reads CASSPPLAGGPGEQFF. CDR3 nucleotides: TGTGCCAGCAGCCCACCCTTAGCGGGAGGGCCCGGTGAGCAGTTCTTC.

The chain is built from TRBV9 and TRBJ1-6, with 7 bases lining up with TRBD1. J was trimmed by 6 bases and V by 3 bases; bases with no gene match: 9. The CDR3 runs 16 residues. Germline CDR1 and CDR2: SGDLS and YYNGEE. This CDR3 is CASSGQGYDGNSPLHF. The DNA of the CDR3 is TGTGCCAGCAGCGGACAGGGTTACGATGGTAATTCACCCCTCCACTTT. Together with reference TRBV9 and TRBJ1-6, the CDR3 gives the full variable domain: DSGVTQTPKHLITATGQRVTLRCSPRSGDLSVYWYQQSLDQGLQFLIQYYNGEERAKGNILERFSAQQFPDLHSELNLSSLELGDSALYFCASSGQGYDGNSPLHFGNGTRLTVT.

V gene TRBV2 combines with J gene TRBJ1-3, with 9 bases identical to TRBD1. The CDR3 contains 15 residues. Looked up from germline, CDR1 is SNHLY and CDR2 is FYNNEI. Unmatched junction bases numbered 5, after V lost 5 bases and J lost 3 bases. Here the CDR3 DNA reads TGTGCCAGCAGTTCACAGGGGGCTAGTGGAAACACCATATATTTT. Translation: CASSSQGASGNTIYF.

This rearrangement joins TRBV6-5 to TRBJ2-6; D possibly corresponds to TRBD1 (5 bases). Per the germline V gene, CDR1 is MNHEY and CDR2 is SVGAGI. The CDR3 contains 15 residues. The ends were cut back, 6 bases at V and 0 bases at J, with 9 bases in the middle. CDR3 DNA sequence: TGTGCCAGCAGCTCGACAGTCTCTGGGGCCAACGTCCTGACTTTC. This translates into CASSSTVSGANVLTF.

V gene TRBV25-1 combines with J gene TRBJ1-5; D unclear. Deletions cut 2 bases from V and 0 bases from J, with 2 bases between. This CDR3 is 13 amino acids long. Germline V lookup: CDR1 MGHDK, CDR2 SYGVNS. The CDR3 DNA reads TGTGCCAGCAGTGAACATAGCAATCAGCCCCAGCATTTT. Translation: CASSEHSNQPQHF.

Only a few counts were recorded for this clone. The chain recombines TRBV4-1 with TRBJ2-5, with a weak D call TRBD2 (5 bases). The CDR3 loop spans 13 amino acids. V was cut by 0 bases and J by 4 bases, with 6 bases left in between. Germline V CDR1 and CDR2: MGHRA, YSYEKL. This chain's CDR3 is CASSQDEGETQYF. The CDR3 region has the DNA TGCGCCAGCAGCCAAGATGAGGGAGAGACCCAGTACTTC.

The V gene is TRBV2, the J gene TRBJ2-5, with a possible D match to TRBD1 (6 bases). V was shortened by 10 bases and J by 0 bases, with 24 bases between the two germline ends. The CDR3 totals 17 residues. CDR1 SNHLY and CDR2 FYNNEI come from the germline V gene. CDR3 coding DNA: TGTGCCACAGGGGTCTGGGAGACTAACCAGTACCAAGAGACCCAGTACTTC. It yields the protein CATGVWETNQYQETQYF. The whole variable domain, remainder taken from reference TRBV2 and TRBJ2-5, is EPEVTQTPSHQVTQMGQEVILRCVPISNHLYFYWYRQILGQKVEFLVSFYNNEISEKSEIFDDQFSVERPDGSNFTLKIRSTKLEDSAMYFCATGVWETNQYQETQYFGPGTRLLVL.

The J gene is TRBJ2-1, the V gene TRBV18, with 13 bases lining up with TRBD2. The CDR3 sequence is 15 residues long. V lost 5 bases and J lost 8; bases outside the gene matches: 6. Germline CDR1 and CDR2: KGHSH and LQKENI. The CDR3 reads CASSSGLAGIHEQFF. The CDR3 DNA follows: TGTGCCAGCTCATCGGGACTAGCGGGAATCCATGAGCAGTTCTTC. Looking up the rest from reference TRBV18 and TRBJ2-1 gives the full variable domain: NAGVMQNPRHLVRRRGQEARLRCSPMKGHSHVYWYRQLPEEGLKFMVYLQKENIIDESGMPKERFSAEFPKEGPSILRIQQVVRGDSAAYFCASSSGLAGIHEQFFGPGTRLTVL.

The chain carries TRBV15 and TRBJ1-3; unclear D gene. The CDR3 covers 14 residues. V was shortened by 4 bases and J by 2 bases, with 9 bases between the two germline ends. CDR1 and CDR2 (germline): LNHNV, YYDKDF (reference sequence). The CDR3 nucleotides are TGTGCCACCAGCACCCCGGGTACTGGAAACACCATATATTTT. Protein product: CATSTPGTGNTIYF.

This chain joins TRBV2 and TRBJ2-7; D may be TRBD1 (5 bases). The CDR3 has 13 residues. V shed 6 bases and J shed 4 bases, with 13 bases lying between them. Germline values: CDR1 SNHLY, CDR2 FYNNEI. CDR3 region: CASSPQGRYEQYF. The CDR3 nucleotides are TGTGCCAGCAGCCCCCAGGGCAGGTACGAGCAGTACTTC.